A selection of T cell receptor beta chains follows, all from one sample in a study of cytomegalovirus exposure and HLA in healthy donors. Method: immunoSEQ multiplex PCR; TCRdb's copy keeps in-frame clones and lacks some. The sample gives 150,000 or so clones, 90% of which show up once; 6.2% is in the top ten. Sample: PBMCs. These TCRs come from a woman aged 25 to 45 in good health and CMV-seropositive. Both conserved end residues are trimmed from each CDR3.

>TRBJ2-2|TRBV27
ASSPSSAGELF
>TRBJ2-7|TRBV18
ASSPQESYEQY
>TRBJ1-1|TRBV7-2
ASSLEAGSTGAF
>TRBJ2-1|TRBV5-1
ASSSRDLMGEQF
>TRBJ2-5|TRBV28
ASSLGLAGGYQETQY
>TRBJ2-3|TRBV5-1
ASSSDRPDTDTQY
>TRBJ1-2|TRBV2
ASNRARDIIGYT
>TRBJ1-5|TRBV7-8
ASSTTRGEPQH
>TRBJ2-5|TRBV7-2
ASSIYSTGDQETQY
>TRBJ1-3|TRBV25-1
AGLQGTIY
>TRBJ1-4|TRBV4-2
ASSQGFWQGSEKLF
>TRBJ1-1|TRBV2
ASSKTGVDTEAF
>TRBJ2-5|TRBV4-2
ASSQASGGAETQY
>TRBJ1-1|TRBV28
ASTSATEAF
>TRBJ1-6|TRBV11-2
ASSLDRGSPLH
>TRBJ1-5|TRBV13
ASSLRGSQPQH